The source of this T cell receptor (beta chain) is a study of blood T cells in healthy people across ages. Study in general: The capture of about one barcoded beta molecule per two T cells was achieved by template switching.

A few counts support this clonotype. Donors gave roughly 10 milliliters of peripheral blood apiece. The CDR3 sequence is 13 residues long. V lost 2 bases to trimming and J lost 4 bases, with 8 bases between them. Primed by a sample-barcoded 5' primer and a J-beta primer mix, a second PCR proceeded for about 6 to 12 cycles. One entry per CDR3 protein, called by TCRdb with MiXCR from the 5' RACE reads. This table holds 1.5 million to 2 million distinct CDR3 sequences, roughly 30% found once. The source is a woman aged 25 to 39 in good health. The J gene is TRBJ1-2, the V gene TRBV12-3 or TRBV12-4; D not certain. Input material: blood. The CDR3 coding sequence is TGTGCCAGCAGTTTAAGTGTTACCTATGGCTACACCTTC. It encodes CASSLSVTYGYTF.